These 26 T cell receptor beta chains originate from one sample sequenced in a study of graft-versus-host responses after intestinal transplantation. The table came from immunoSEQ multiplex PCR; TCRdb's copy has only in-frame clones and leaves some out. This table holds about 120,000 clones, approximately 95% found once. These TCRs are of unknown antigen specificity. The material was unstimulated CD8+ T cells sorted from spleen or lymph node cells, obtained before intestinal transplant. These receptors were taken from a human donor who received an intestinal transplant.

The chain combines TRBV14 with TRBJ2-5; TRBD1 might be the D (5 bases). The assigned J gene may be wrong: the sequence end matches TRBJ2-7 better. CDR1 and CDR2 from the germline V gene are SGHDN and FVKESK. This CDR3 comprises 14 residues. CDR3 sequence: CASSQGGWPYEQYF. CDR3 DNA: TGTGCCAGCAGCCAAGGGGGCTGGCCCTACGAGCAGTACTTC.

This clone was observed a few times. This chain uses TRBV18 with TRBJ2-2; 9 nucleotides align to TRBD1. This CDR3 spans 14 amino acids. V lost 8 bases, J lost 8 bases, and 9 bases stayed unmatched. Germline V gives CDR1 KGHSH, CDR2 LQKENI. The CDR3 bases are TGTGCCAGCCCCTTACAGGGGGCGGCTGGGGAGCTGTTTTTT. It translates to CASPLQGAAGELFF.

The chain is built from TRBV4-1 and TRBJ2-1; possible D gene TRBD2, 6 bases. The CDR3 is 16 amino acids. Germline CDR1 reads MGHRA; CDR2 reads YSYEKL. Trimming removed 1 base at V and 2 bases at J, with 12 bases between. In DNA form, the CDR3 reads TGCGCCAGCAGCCAAGTGGACGCGGGGCCCTACAATGAGCAGTTCTTC. This translates into CASSQVDAGPYNEQFF.

V gene TRBV27 combines with J gene TRBJ2-7; D may be TRBD2 (6 bases). Trimming removed 8 bases at V and 5 bases at J, with 16 bases between. In germline, CDR1 is MNHEY, CDR2 SMNVEV (reference sequence). The CDR3 totals 13 residues. CDR3 protein: CASSDYPGNEQYF. The DNA for the CDR3 is TGTGCCAGCTCGGACTACCCAGGGAACGAGCAGTACTTC.

This chain connects TRBV28 to TRBJ1-4; D gene unclear. The CDR3 spans 13 residues. Germline CDR1 MDHEN, CDR2 SYDVKM. V was trimmed by 4 bases and J by 8 bases, leaving 11 bases between them. The CDR3 reads CASSSSGDEKLFF. CDR3 DNA: TGTGCCAGCAGTTCCTCGGGTGACGAAAAACTGTTTTTT. Full variable domain (rest looked up from reference TRBV28 and TRBJ1-4): DVKVTQSSRYLVKRTGEKVFLECVQDMDHENMFWYRQDPGLGLRLIYFSYDVKMKEKGDIPEGYSVSREKKERFSLILESASTNQTSMYLCASSSSGDEKLFFGSGTQLSVL.

The chain carries TRBV19 and TRBJ2-3; the D is unclear. The CDR3 length is 14 residues. CDR1 is LNHDA and CDR2 is SQIVND in the germline V gene (reference sequence). V lost 6 bases and J lost 1, with 11 bases in between. The CDR3 DNA follows: TGTGCCAGTAGCCAACTGGGCGGCACAGATACGCAGTATTTT. The encoded protein is CASSQLGGTDTQYF. The full variable domain, its missing parts supplied by reference TRBV19 and TRBJ2-3, is DGGITQSPKYLFRKEGQNVTLSCEQNLNHDAMYWYRQDPGQGLRLIYYSQIVNDFQKGDIAEGYSVSREKKESFPLTVTSAQKNPTAFYLCASSQLGGTDTQYFGPGTRLTVL.

Remarks on this clone: An end of the junction does not agree with germline; a read error may underlie this. The J gene is TRBJ1-1, the V gene TRBV30; TRBD1 agrees at 8 bases. The CDR3 loop spans 13 amino acids. The germline V gene has CDR1 GTSNPN and CDR2 SVGIG (reference sequence). CDR3 residues: CAWSTGANIEAFF. The DNA of the CDR3 is TGTGCCTGGTCGACAGGGGCGAACATTGAAGCTTTCTTT.

The chain has TRBV7-3 and TRBJ1-1, with a tentative D call TRBD1 (5 bases). CDR3 size: 14 residues. Trimming left V 1 base short and J 7 bases short, with 13 bases between. The germline V gene encodes CDR1 SGHTA and CDR2 FQGTGA. CDR3 sequence: CASSLRQGVSEAFF. CDR3 in DNA: TGTGCCAGCAGCTTAAGGCAGGGAGTAAGTGAAGCTTTCTTT.

The rearrangement links TRBV28 to TRBJ2-1; D remains ambiguous. V lost 8 bases and J lost 5, with 10 bases in between. Per the germline V gene, CDR1 is MDHEN and CDR2 is SYDVKM. The CDR3 covers 12 residues. CDR3 sequence (DNA): TGTGCCAGCCTACGCTACGACAATGAGCAGTTCTTC. Protein: CASLRYDNEQFF.

The chain combines TRBV7-6 with TRBJ2-3; 8 bases match TRBD1. With 5 bases clipped from V and 3 bases from J, the junction kept 10 bases outside the gene matches. The germline V gene encodes CDR1 SGHVS and CDR2 FNYEAQ. CDR3 length: 16 residues. DNA for the CDR3: TGTGCCAGCAGCCACTACAGGGGGACAAGTACAGATACGCAGTATTTT. Translation: CASSHYRGTSTDTQYF. Based on the CDR3 plus reference TRBV7-6 and TRBJ2-3, the full variable domain is GAGVSQSPRYKVTKRGQDVALRCDPISGHVSLYWYRQALGQGPEFLTYFNYEAQQDKSGLPNDRFSAERPEGSISTLTIQRTEQRDSAMYRCASSHYRGTSTDTQYFGPGTRLTVL.

CDR3: CASSQDGQGAGGNQPQHF. The CDR3 region has the DNA TGCGCCAGCAGCCAAGACGGACAGGGGGCGGGAGGCAATCAGCCCCAGCATTTT. The rearrangement joins TRBV4-3 to TRBJ1-5, with 11 bases lining up with TRBD1. Germline values: CDR1 LGHNA, CDR2 YSLEER. The J segment lost 2 bases and the V segment lost 0 bases, leaving 6 bases of the junction unmatched. The CDR3 has 18 amino acids.

The chain recombines TRBV12-5 with TRBJ2-2; the match to TRBD1 covers 8 bases. The CDR3 runs to 19 residues. V trimming: 0 bases; J trimming: 0 bases; junction bases outside the gene matches: 9. The germline gives CDR1 LGHNT, CDR2 FRNRAP. The CDR3 reads CASGLVLVRGPSNTGELFF. In DNA, the CDR3 is TGTGCTAGTGGTTTGGTACTAGTCAGGGGGCCCTCGAACACCGGGGAGCTGTTTTTT.

The chain couples TRBV6-5 to TRBJ1-5; weak D call: TRBD1 (6 bases). V lost 7 bases to trimming and J lost 5 bases, with 9 bases between them. Germline-derived CDR1 and CDR2 are MNHEY and SVGAGI. The CDR3 loop spans 12 amino acids. The CDR3 loop reads CASTSGDQPQHF. CDR3 in DNA: TGTGCCAGCACCTCAGGGGATCAGCCCCAGCATTTT.

The rearrangement links TRBV5-6 to TRBJ2-1; 9 nucleotides line up with TRBD2. The germline V gene encodes CDR1 SGHDT and CDR2 YYEEEE. The CDR3 is made up of 14 amino acids. Trimming cost V 6 bases and J 8 bases; bases outside gene matches: 9. The CDR3 DNA reads as TGTGCCAGCACCTGGTGGGGCGGGGGGGATGAGCAGTTCTTC. It yields the protein CASTWWGGGDEQFF.

The J gene is TRBJ1-4, the V gene TRBV2, with D unresolved. Trimming shortened V by 7 bases and J by 6 bases, and 15 bases separated the two germline ends. CDR3 length: 14 residues. CDR1 and CDR2 from the germline V gene are SNHLY and FYNNEI. CDR3 sequence: CASTAGRADEKLFF. The CDR3 DNA sequence: TGTGCCAGCACCGCGGGGAGGGCTGATGAAAAACTGTTTTTT.

In regard to this clone: This same CDR3 is encoded by further DNA sequences in the sample. This rearrangement joins TRBV5-6 to TRBJ2-7; D might be TRBD1 (5 bases). CDR1 is SGHDT, CDR2 YYEEEE, per germline. V lost 4 bases and J 4 bases, leaving 9 bases between the germline ends. This CDR3 contains 12 residues. DNA for the CDR3: TGTGCCAGCAGCAGGGGCGGATACGAGCAGTACTTC. It yields the protein CASSRGGYEQYF. The full variable domain, with the rest looked up from reference TRBV5-6 and TRBJ2-7, is DAGVTQSPTHLIKTRGQQVTLRCSPKSGHDTVSWYQQALGQGPQFIFQYYEEEERQRGNFPDRFSGHQFPNYSSELNVNALLLGDSALYLCASSRGGYEQYFGPGTRLTVT.

This clone was seen only a few times. The chain joins TRBV30 to TRBJ2-3; 7 bases align to TRBD2. The CDR3 consists of 17 residues. Germline assignment: CDR1 GTSNPN and CDR2 SVGIG (reference sequence). Losses at the gene ends were 1 base for V and 6 bases for J; bases not matched to a gene: 16. The CDR3 loop reads CAWSDSVLADFRDTQYF. The CDR3 bases are TGTGCCTGGAGTGACTCAGTTCTAGCGGACTTTCGGGATACGCAGTATTTT.

This rearrangement joins TRBV7-9 to TRBJ2-1, with a weak D call TRBD1 (5 bases). Trimming took 2 bases from V and 5 from J, leaving 16 bases between them. This CDR3 spans 16 amino acids. Germline V gene sequence: CDR1 SEHNR, CDR2 FQNEAQ (reference sequence). CDR3 protein: CASSLPQGQLHNEQFF. The CDR3 DNA reads TGTGCCAGCAGCTTACCGCAGGGCCAACTACACAATGAGCAGTTCTTC.

The chain uses TRBV27 and TRBJ2-3; D not resolved. The CDR3 runs to 13 residues. The germline V and J ends were trimmed by 4 bases and 0 bases, with 5 bases remaining between them. Germline V gene sequence: CDR1 MNHEY, CDR2 SMNVEV (reference sequence). The CDR3 region has the DNA TGTGCCAGCAGTTCTGTTAGCACAGATACGCAGTATTTT. Translation: CASSSVSTDTQYF.

This rearrangement joins TRBV15 to TRBJ1-5, with 8 bases matching TRBD1. Losses at the gene ends were 8 bases for V and 0 bases for J; bases not matched to a gene: 3. This CDR3 is 14 amino acids long. Per germline, CDR1 LNHNV and CDR2 YYDKDF (reference sequence). The CDR3 here is CATWTGNSNQPQHF. CDR3 sequence (DNA): TGTGCCACCTGGACAGGGAATAGCAATCAGCCCCAGCATTTT.

The chain carries TRBV19 and TRBJ1-3; the D is unclear. Germline V gene lookup returns CDR1 LNHDA and CDR2 SQIVND (reference sequence). The CDR3 totals 14 residues. The V end lost 6 bases, the J end lost 0 bases, and 9 bases lay between the germline ends. The CDR3 protein is CASRPSVSGNTIYF. The CDR3 DNA is TGTGCCAGTAGACCATCGGTCTCTGGAAACACCATATATTTT.

This rearrangement joins TRBV28 to TRBJ1-2; D is possibly TRBD1 (5 bases). V was pared by 1 base and J by 4 bases, with 10 bases between. CDR1 is MDHEN, CDR2 SYDVKM, per germline. CDR3 length: 14 amino acids. The CDR3 protein is CASSLYPRGYGYTF. The CDR3 nucleotides read TGTGCCAGCAGTTTATACCCGAGGGGCTATGGCTACACCTTC.

The rearrangement joins TRBV27 to TRBJ2-7; D tentatively fits TRBD1 or TRBD2 (5 bases each). Trimming shortened V by 5 bases and J by 2 bases, and 10 bases separated the two germline ends. CDR3 size: 13 residues. Germline loops: CDR1 MNHEY, CDR2 SMNVEV (reference sequence). The CDR3 DNA reads as TGTGCCAGCAGTAGAGGGGCTCCCTACGAGCAGTACTTC. Protein product: CASSRGAPYEQYF.

This clone appeared a single time. The chain combines TRBV6-5 with TRBJ2-1; 8 bases map to TRBD1. Germline V lookup: CDR1 MNHEY, CDR2 SVGAGI. The V gene end was trimmed by 6 bases and the J gene end by 10 bases; junction bases not matched to a gene: 2. This CDR3 is 11 amino acids long. The CDR3 region is CASSDRGEQFF. For the CDR3, the DNA is TGTGCCAGCAGCGACAGGGGCGAGCAGTTCTTC.

The CDR3 spells CASSLWASTGSDTQYF. CDR3 nucleotide sequence: TGTGCCAGCAGTTTATGGGCAAGCACGGGTTCCGATACGCAGTATTTT. V and J are TRBV27 and TRBJ2-3; no definite D call. The CDR3 extends over 16 amino acids. Trimming removed 1 base at V and 6 bases at J, with 17 bases between. CDR1 and CDR2 from the germline V gene are MNHEY and SMNVEV (reference sequence).

The chain links TRBV2 to TRBJ1-5; D gene unclear. The CDR3 has 14 residues. Germline V gene data show CDR1 as SNHLY and CDR2 as FYNNEI. Trimming took off 7 bases at V and 0 bases at J, with 10 bases between the two ends. Here the CDR3 DNA reads TGTGCCAGCAACTTGGGAGTTAGCAATCAGCCCCAGCATTTT. It translates to CASNLGVSNQPQHF.